This T cell receptor beta chain comes out of a study of T cells in Graves' hyperthyroidism and ophthalmopathy. About this clonotype: Its antigen is still unknown.

Overall study findings and caveats: Model predictions of ophthalmopathy came a median approximately 6.2 months before onset.

From RNA transcripts, TCR beta CDR3 regions were amplified. Initially, a first-round RT-PCR of the TCR CDR3 employed the HTBI primer set. TCRdb itself ran the multiplex PCR reads through MiXCR, one entry per CDR3 protein. Of hundreds of thousands of distinct CDR3 sequences in the sample, approximately 40% were seen once. CDR3 length: 15 amino acids. Germline lookup yields CDR1 SGHAT and CDR2 FQNNGV. Deletions cut 4 bases from V and 3 bases from J, with 16 bases between. The sequence was obtained from a man aged 18 to 29 with Graves' hyperthyroidism. The rearrangement joins TRBV11-2 to TRBJ2-7; weak D call: TRBD1 (6 bases). Sequenced sample: blood. In DNA, the CDR3 is TGTGCCAGCAGCTCCTATCGACAGGCCGTCTACGAGCAGTACTTC. Translation gives CASSSYRQAVYEQYF.